One sample yielded the 30 T cell receptor beta chains listed below, sequenced in a study of patients and donors after allogeneic stem cell transplantation. TCRdb itself ran the RT-PCR reads through MiXCR, one entry per CDR3 protein. The data show around 150,000 distinct CDR3 sequences, about two fifths seen once. The sample comprised blood, either unsorted or a sorted T cell fraction (not recorded which). The receptors shown here come from a human donor who was either an allogeneic HSCT recipient or a stem cell or donor lymphocyte infusion donor (not recorded which). It is not recorded whose cells these are; they may come from a transplant donor.

The chain carries TRBV20-1 and TRBJ2-1; D is uncertain. V was trimmed by 5 bases and J by 3 bases, leaving 14 bases between them. This CDR3 region has 14 residues. CDR1 is DFQATT and CDR2 is SNEGSKA in the germline V gene (reference sequence). The CDR3 DNA reads TGCAGTGCTTGGACCGGGTTCTTCTACAATGAGCAGTTCTTC. This sequence encodes CSAWTGFFYNEQFF.

This clonotype has more than one count but fewer than ten. The DNA of the CDR3 is TGCAGCGTTGCGACGGGGACGGAAAAACTGTTTTTT. It translates to CSVATGTEKLFF. The chain recombines TRBV29-1 with TRBJ1-4, with TRBD1 as a possible D gene (5 bases). CDR1 is SQVTM, CDR2 ANQGSEA, per germline. V dropped 4 bases and J dropped 8 bases, with 11 bases sitting between them. This CDR3 has 12 residues.

The sample holds a few counts of this clonotype. The chain uses TRBV2 and TRBJ1-5; D call uncertain. This CDR3 region has 15 residues. Germline loops: CDR1 SNHLY, CDR2 FYNNEI. Trimming shortened V by 5 bases and J by 2 bases, and 13 bases separated the two germline ends. This CDR3 is CASSPEGAGNQPQHF. The CDR3 region has the DNA TGTGCCAGCAGTCCCGAGGGCGCTGGCAATCAGCCCCAGCATTTT.

This clonotype was seen a few times. This chain links TRBV12-3 or TRBV12-4 with TRBJ1-2, with D uncertain. This CDR3 contains 13 residues. As DNA, the CDR3 is TGTGTCACCGATTTTTTCCCTAACTATGGCTACACCTTC. Translated: CVTDFFPNYGYTF.

This clonotype showed up just a few times. The V call is TRBV6-4, the J call TRBJ1-5, with D perhaps TRBD1 (6 bases). CDR3 length: 15 amino acids. The V end was cut by 7 bases, the J end by 2 bases, with 15 bases between. Germline lookup yields CDR1 MRHNA and CDR2 SNTAGT. CDR3 nucleotides: TGTGCCAGCAAATGGGCCAGGGGTGGCAATCAGCCCCAGCATTTT. Amino acids: CASKWARGGNQPQHF.

The V and J genes are TRBV21-1 and TRBJ1-1; whether TRBD1, the table's D call, matches the DNA was not checked. TRBV21-1 is labeled a pseudogene. The CDR3 runs to 16 residues. The DNA for the CDR3 is TGTGCCAGCAGCCTTTGGGACAGGGATGAATACACTGAAGCTTTCTTT. It encodes CASSLWDRDEYTEAFF.

Comments on this clonotype: One end of the junction is discordant with germline, which a read error may explain. V gene TRBV12-3 or TRBV12-4 combines with J gene TRBJ1-5; TRBD1 aligns across 10 bases. The CDR3 length is 12 residues. CDR3 sequence: CASSLAGQGRHF. The CDR3 nucleotides are TGTGCCAGCAGTCTAGCGGGACAGGGGAGGCATTTT.

This chain joins TRBV7-9 and TRBJ1-5; TRBD1 agrees at 7 bases. Germline CDR1 and CDR2: SEHNR and FQNEAQ (reference sequence). J was trimmed by 2 bases and V by 5 bases; bases with no gene match: 6. The CDR3 runs to 15 residues. The chain's CDR3 is CASSPLGQGNQPQHF. The CDR3 DNA sequence: TGTGCCAGCAGCCCCTTAGGACAGGGCAATCAGCCCCAGCATTTT.

This clonotype was seen a handful of times. This chain connects TRBV12-3 or TRBV12-4 to TRBJ1-1; D is unresolved. Trimming cost V 6 bases and J 5 bases, with 13 bases left between them. The CDR3 consists of 13 residues. The CDR3 DNA reads TGTGCCAGCAGCCGAGAAGCGAGGACTGAAGCTTTCTTT. Its translation is CASSREARTEAFF.

This clonotype was picked up a small number of times. This chain joins TRBV27 and TRBJ1-2; D gene unclear. The V gene's germline CDR1 is MNHEY and CDR2 SMNVEV (reference sequence). The V end was cut by 5 bases, the J end by 1 base, with 11 bases between. CDR3 size: 14 residues. The CDR3 coding sequence is TGTGCCAGCAGTGGCAGGTGGGATAACTATGGCTACACCTTC. Its protein product is CASSGRWDNYGYTF.

This clonotype was picked up a small number of times. In DNA form, the CDR3 reads TGCGCCAGCAGCCAAGATTATCCAGGGGCGTATGGCTACACCTTC. Its protein product is CASSQDYPGAYGYTF. The rearrangement joins TRBV4-3 to TRBJ1-2, with D possibly TRBD1 on 6 matching bases. The length of the CDR3 is 15 residues. V was shortened by 0 bases and J by 5 bases, with 13 bases between the two germline ends. CDR1 is LGHNA, CDR2 YSLEER, per germline.

V gene TRBV6-6 combines with J gene TRBJ1-4; no clear D. Trimming removed 5 bases from V and 0 bases from J, with 13 bases in between. The germline V gene encodes CDR1 MNHNY and CDR2 SVGAGI (reference sequence). The CDR3 runs 16 residues. The CDR3 loop is CASSTLGRATNEKLFF. CDR3 DNA sequence: TGTGCCAGCAGTACACTCGGCCGGGCAACTAATGAAAAACTGTTTTTT.

J is TRBJ1-4 and V is TRBV28; D not certain. The V gene's germline CDR1 is MDHEN and CDR2 SYDVKM. Trimming shortened V by 6 bases and J by 6 bases, and 11 bases separated the two germline ends. The CDR3 is made up of 13 amino acids. The CDR3 DNA is TGTGCCAGCAGGAAAAGGTCTCATGAAAAACTGTTTTTT. Its protein product is CASRKRSHEKLFF.

The chain is built from TRBV12-3 or TRBV12-4 and TRBJ1-2; D not certain. This CDR3 is built from 12 residues. V shed 6 bases and J shed 8 bases, with 13 bases lying between them. DNA of the CDR3: TGTGCCAGCAGCCCCTGGACTCGAGGCTACACCTTC. Translated, it gives CASSPWTRGYTF.

This clonotype appeared a few times. The rearrangement links TRBV6-5 to TRBJ2-1; maybe TRBD1 (5 bases). V gave up 1 base and J gave up 5 bases, with 12 bases separating them. There are 15 residues in the CDR3. CDR1 and CDR2 (germline): MNHEY, SVGAGI. CDR3 in amino acids: CASSYLSSGNNEQFF. CDR3 in DNA: TGTGCCAGCAGTTACTTGTCGTCAGGGAACAATGAGCAGTTCTTC.

This clonotype was seen a handful of times. This sequence joins TRBV28 and TRBJ1-1, with a possible D match to TRBD1 (5 bases). This CDR3 comprises 16 residues. Per the germline V gene, CDR1 is MDHEN and CDR2 is SYDVKM. V lost 6 bases and J lost 1, with 18 bases in between. The CDR3 DNA reads as TGTGCCAGCAGCATACTGGGACGGCGATCGAACACTGAAGCTTTCTTT. The encoded protein is CASSILGRRSNTEAFF.

This clonotype appeared a few times. The rearrangement uses TRBV28 and TRBJ1-1; D might be TRBD1 (5 bases). CDR1 MDHEN and CDR2 SYDVKM come from the germline V gene. V gave up 5 bases and J gave up 5 bases, with 21 bases separating them. This CDR3 contains 16 residues. CDR3 DNA sequence: TGTGCCAGCAGTGCCGGCAGGTGGGGCGCAAAGACTGAAGCTTTCTTT. Its protein is CASSAGRWGAKTEAFF.

This clonotype was seen a few times. The chain carries TRBV9 and TRBJ1-1; D uncertain. CDR1 is SGDLS and CDR2 is YYNGEE in the germline V gene. V gave up 7 bases and J gave up 1 base, with 8 bases separating them. CDR3 length equals 12 residues. CDR3 amino acids: CASQDGNTEAFF. The CDR3 coding sequence is TGTGCCAGCCAGGACGGGAACACTGAAGCTTTCTTT.

The rearrangement uses TRBV5-1 and TRBJ2-7, with 8 bases lining up with TRBD1. The CDR3 is made up of 14 amino acids. Germline V gene sequence: CDR1 SGHRS, CDR2 YFSETQ. V was clipped by 4 bases and J by 3 bases; unmatched bases: 6. The CDR3 DNA reads TGCGCCAGCAGCCCGAGGACAGGGCTCTACGAGCAGTACTTC. The encoded protein is CASSPRTGLYEQYF.

The chain recombines TRBV6-1 with TRBJ1-6; D remains unclear. Looked up from germline, CDR1 is MNHNS and CDR2 is SASEGT. CDR3 length: 15 amino acids. V lost 1 base, J lost 11 bases, and 15 bases lay in between. Here the CDR3 DNA reads TGTGCCAGCAGTGAAGACACCTCGGGAGAGACACCCCTCCACTTT. Amino acids: CASSEDTSGETPLHF.

This clonotype has just a few counts. The chain employs TRBV5-1 and TRBJ1-2; D is unclear. The CDR3 covers 16 residues. Trimming stripped 0 bases from V and 5 bases from J, with 17 bases between. Germline loops: CDR1 SGHRS, CDR2 YFSETQ. The CDR3 sequence is CASSLASGFGYYGYTF. The CDR3 DNA follows: TGCGCCAGCAGCTTGGCCAGCGGCTTTGGATATTATGGCTACACCTTC.

The chain is built from TRBV20-1 and TRBJ1-4; D is uncertain. The germline V gene encodes CDR1 DFQATT and CDR2 SNEGSKA (reference sequence). The CDR3 has 13 amino acids. Trimming removed 3 bases from V and 8 bases from J, with 13 bases in between. The CDR3 region is CSASPDSEEKLFF. CDR3 coding DNA: TGCAGTGCTAGCCCCGACTCTGAAGAAAAACTGTTTTTT.

This clonotype showed up just a few times. V gene TRBV7-6 combines with J gene TRBJ1-1; 7 bases map to TRBD1. The CDR3 loop spans 16 amino acids. Germline values: CDR1 SGHVS, CDR2 FNYEAQ. With 3 bases clipped from V and 2 bases from J, the junction kept 9 bases outside the gene matches. CDR3 bases: TGTGCCAGCAGCTTCCCCGCCGACAGGGCAAACACTGAAGCTTTCTTT. Translated: CASSFPADRANTEAFF. The complete variable domain, with remaining parts taken from reference TRBV7-6 and TRBJ1-1, reads GAGVSQSPRYKVTKRGQDVALRCDPISGHVSLYWYRQALGQGPEFLTYFNYEAQQDKSGLPNDRFSAERPEGSISTLTIQRTEQRDSAMYRCASSFPADRANTEAFFGQGTRLTVV.

CDR3 coding DNA: TGTGCCAGCAGACAGACAGGGGTCAATGAGCAGTTCTTC. Translating gives CASRQTGVNEQFF. The chain uses TRBV7-2 and TRBJ2-1; 8 bases agree with TRBD1. The germline CDR1 and CDR2 sequences are SGHTA and FQGNSA. Losses at the gene ends were 6 bases for V and 6 bases for J; bases not matched to a gene: 4. CDR3 length: 13 residues.

Written as DNA, the CDR3 is TGTGCCAGCAGTCTTACGCGGAACACCGGGGAGCTGTTTTTT. Amino acids: CASSLTRNTGELFF. V is TRBV6-2 or TRBV6-3 and J is TRBJ2-2, with D unclear. This CDR3 spans 14 amino acids. Deletions cut 5 bases from V and 1 base from J, with 8 bases between. Germline CDR1 reads MNHEY; CDR2 reads SVGEGT.

The rearrangement uses TRBV28 and TRBJ2-7; tentative D call: TRBD2 (5 bases). Looked up from germline, CDR1 is MDHEN and CDR2 is SYDVKM. Trimming took off 6 bases at V and 2 bases at J, with 17 bases between the two ends. The CDR3 has 15 amino acids. The CDR3 DNA reads as TGTGCCAGCAGCGGGGTTAAGAGAATTCCCTACGAGCAGTACGTC. Translation gives CASSGVKRIPYEQYV.

The chain recombines TRBV7-9 with TRBJ2-4, with D possibly TRBD2 on 6 matching bases. The CDR3 extends over 16 amino acids. Germline CDR1 is SEHNR and CDR2 is FQNEAQ (reference sequence). Trimming cost V 4 bases and J 0 bases, with 13 bases left between them. The CDR3 DNA follows: TGTGCCAGCAGCTCCCTTAGCGGACCAGCCAAAAACATTCAGTACTTC. This translates into CASSSLSGPAKNIQYF.

The chain joins TRBV4-1 to TRBJ2-5, with a weak D call TRBD2 (5 bases). This CDR3 has 13 residues. Trimming left V 3 bases short and J 4 bases short, with 9 bases between. Germline V gene sequence: CDR1 MGHRA, CDR2 YSYEKL. This CDR3 reads CASSQGVLETQYF. In DNA form, the CDR3 reads TGCGCCAGCAGCCAGGGAGTCCTAGAGACCCAGTACTTC.

A few counts support this clonotype. The chain employs TRBV5-1 and TRBJ1-4; D gene unclear. The CDR3 is made up of 14 amino acids. Per germline, CDR1 SGHRS and CDR2 YFSETQ. Trimming removed 0 bases at V and 6 bases at J, with 9 bases between. In DNA, the CDR3 is TGCGCCAGCAGCTTGGAGGCAGCTGATGAAAAACTGTTTTTT. Translated: CASSLEAADEKLFF.

This clonotype was seen a single time. The chain recombines TRBV4-3 with TRBJ2-5; TRBD2 matches 8 bases. V was pared by 0 bases and J by 5 bases, with 8 bases of the junction left unmatched. The germline V gene encodes CDR1 LGHNA and CDR2 YSLEER. This CDR3 spans 16 amino acids. CDR3 DNA: TGCGCCAGCAGCCAAGATAGGAGCGGGGGCTCGGAGACCCAGTACTTC. Its protein product is CASSQDRSGGSETQYF.